Listed below are T cell receptor beta chains from one sample, sequenced in a study of Ad26.COV2.S vaccination and SARS-CoV-2 variants. TCRdb's copy holds only in-frame clones and misses some; the assay was immunoSEQ multiplex PCR. The data show 150,000 to 200,000 clones, roughly nine tenths seen once. Sequenced material: peripheral blood, taken after recovery from COVID-19. The receptors shown here come from a human donor who had recovered from COVID-19. The CDR3 runs from the conserved cysteine through the conserved F or W. A D gene is named only where the DNA matches it firmly. Size is stated for part of the rows, as once, few or many counts, or as a class when the clone is expanded.

TRBV3-1/TRBV3-2,TRBJ2-7,NA,TRBD2,CASSRWVSSGVSYEQYF,TGTGCCAGCAGCCGCTGGGTGTCTAGCGGGGTTTCCTACGAGCAGTACTTC
TRBV5-1,TRBJ1-1,NA,NA,CASSLDPMNTEAFF,TGCGCCAGCAGCTTGGACCCTATGAACACTGAAGCTTTCTTT
TRBV3-1/TRBV3-2,TRBJ1-2,NA,TRBD1,CASSPQGAWTDNYGYTF,TGTGCCAGCAGCCCTCAGGGGGCCTGGACAGATAACTATGGCTACACCTTC
TRBV2,TRBJ1-4,NA,NA,CASSDFHATNEKLFF,TGTGCCAGCAGTGATTTCCATGCAACTAATGAAAAACTGTTTTTT
TRBV3-1/TRBV3-2,TRBJ1-5,NA,NA,CASSQDPYQPQHF,TGTGCCAGCAGCCAAGATCCCTATCAGCCCCAGCATTTT
TRBV7-6,TRBJ2-3,NA,NA,CASSLQDVASTDTQYF,TGTGCCAGCAGCTTACAGGACGTCGCTAGCACAGATACGCAGTATTTT
TRBV18,TRBJ1-2,NA,NA,CASSPQKLQPGGYTF,TGTGCCAGCTCCCCCCAGAAGCTCCAGCCGGGGGGCTACACCTTC
TRBV12-5,TRBJ2-2,NA,NA,CASGLGVGANTGELFF,TGTGCTAGTGGTTTGGGGGTGGGGGCGAACACCGGGGAGCTGTTTTTT
TRBV27,TRBJ1-4,NA,NA,CASSLGQGVGKLFF,TGTGCCAGCAGTTTAGGGCAGGGAGTGGGGAAACTGTTTTTT
TRBV4-1,TRBJ1-3,NA,TRBD1,CASTPRRGLRGISGNTIYF,TGCGCCAGCACCCCAAGAAGGGGGCTTAGAGGGATCTCTGGAAACACCATATATTTT
TRBV30,TRBJ2-1,NA,NA,CAWSVLTLIYNEQFF,TGTGCCTGGAGTGTCTTGACATTAATATACAATGAGCAGTTCTTC
TRBV30,TRBJ1-1,once,NA,CAWSVTLNTEAFF,TGTGCCTGGAGTGTAACGTTGAACACTGAAGCTTTCTTT
TRBV5-1,TRBJ2-2,NA,NA,CASSLGDVGELFF,TGCGCCAGCAGCTTGGGGGATGTCGGGGAGCTGTTTTTT
TRBV5-1,TRBJ1-4,NA,TRBD1,CASSLGYRGTREKLFF,TGCGCCAGCAGCTTGGGGTACAGGGGAACTAGGGAAAAACTGTTTTTT
TRBV12-2,TRBJ2-1,NA,NA,CASRLGLAGGGEQFF,TGTGCAAGTCGCCTGGGACTAGCGGGGGGAGGAGAGCAGTTCTTC
TRBV12-3/TRBV12-4,TRBJ2-7,NA,NA,CASSLASSEQYF,TGTGCCAGCAGTTTAGCTAGCTCCGAGCAGTACTTC
TRBV18,TRBJ2-2,NA,NA,CASSPWGGELFF,TGTGCCAGCTCACCATGGGGCGGGGAGCTGTTTTTT
TRBV20-1,TRBJ2-1,NA,NA,CSAFLAREQFF,TGCAGTGCTTTTCTAGCACGGGAGCAGTTCTTC
TRBV18,TRBJ2-1,NA,NA,CASSPNLAFTYNEQFF,TGTGCCAGCTCACCAAATTTAGCGTTCACCTACAATGAGCAGTTCTTC
TRBV28,TRBJ1-2,NA,TRBD1,CASSPSGTGVNTF,TGTGCCAGCAGCCCTTCCGGGACAGGGGTCAACACCTTC
TRBV21-1,TRBJ2-1,NA,NA,CASSKLPAGHEQFF,TGTGCCAGCAGCAAATTACCCGCGGGGCATGAGCAGTTCTTC
TRBV12-3/TRBV12-4,TRBJ2-7,NA,NA,CASSPHSSYEQYF,TGTGCCAGCAGCCCCCACAGTTCCTACGAGCAGTACTTC
TRBV28,TRBJ2-7,NA,TRBD1,CASLDYGTGGYEQYF,TGTGCCAGTCTCGATTACGGGACAGGGGGCTACGAGCAGTACTTC
TRBV19,TRBJ2-5,NA,TRBD1,CASSIDSRQGTNWETQYF,TGTGCCAGTAGTATAGATAGCCGACAGGGGACCAACTGGGAGACCCAGTACTTC
TRBV4-2,TRBJ1-3,NA,TRBD1,CASSFDRGHRGNTIYF,TGTGCCAGCAGTTTCGATAGGGGGCACCGGGGAAACACCATATATTTT
TRBV9,TRBJ2-7,NA,NA,CASSVGAGGSSYEQYF,TGTGCCAGCAGCGTAGGGGCAGGGGGGAGCTCCTACGAGCAGTACTTC
TRBV5-1,TRBJ1-2,NA,TRBD1,CASSDPGTGSNYGYTF,TGCGCCAGCAGCGACCCCGGGACAGGGAGTAACTATGGCTACACCTTC
TRBV21-1,TRBJ2-7,NA,NA,CASSGTSGRVDEQYF,TGTGCCAGCAGCGGAACTAGCGGGAGAGTCGACGAGCAGTACTTC
TRBV29-1,TRBJ2-3,NA,NA,CSVEGGQAGEDTQYF,TGCAGCGTTGAAGGGGGGCAGGCTGGGGAAGATACGCAGTATTTT
TRBV6-6,TRBJ2-3,NA,NA,CASSQTSRLPSTDTQYF,TGTGCCAGCAGTCAGACGAGTAGGTTGCCTAGCACAGATACGCAGTATTTT
TRBV5-1,TRBJ2-3,NA,TRBD2,CASSFAAGGTDTQYF,TGCGCCAGCAGCTTCGCGGCGGGGGGCACAGATACGCAGTATTTT
TRBV7-9,TRBJ2-1,NA,TRBD2,CASRPLAGPSYNEQFF,TGTGCCAGCAGACCTCTAGCGGGCCCCTCCTACAATGAGCAGTTCTTC
TRBV6-5,TRBJ2-5,NA,TRBD1,CASRLDRTQETQYF,TGTGCCAGCAGGCTGGACAGGACCCAAGAGACCCAGTACTTC
TRBV28,TRBJ2-7,NA,NA,CASSRLGYEQYF,TGTGCCAGCAGCCGTCTGGGGTACGAGCAGTACTTC
TRBV3-1/TRBV3-2,TRBJ2-3,NA,NA,CASSQDEKRPSGDTQYF,TGTGCCAGCAGCCAAGATGAGAAGCGGCCCAGCGGAGATACGCAGTATTTT
TRBV1,TRBJ2-3,NA,NA,CTSSHPRTSGILDTQYF,TGCACCAGCAGCCACCCTAGGACTAGCGGGATACTGGATACGCAGTATTTT
TRBV15,TRBJ2-5,NA,NA,CATSSGTAPETQYF,TGTGCCACCAGCAGCGGGACCGCCCCGGAGACCCAGTACTTC
TRBV14,TRBJ2-5,NA,TRBD2,CASSPIASGTQETQYF,TGTGCCAGCAGCCCGATCGCTAGCGGGACCCAAGAGACCCAGTACTTC
TRBV10-3,TRBJ2-2,NA,TRBD2,CATGVAGGGGELFF,TGTGCCACCGGGGTAGCGGGAGGTGGCGGGGAGCTGTTTTTT
TRBV6-5,TRBJ2-3,NA,NA,CASTSGGGADTQYF,TGTGCCAGCACGTCGGGGGGCGGGGCAGATACGCAGTATTTT
TRBV28,TRBJ1-5,once,NA,CASRPEYSNQPQHF,TGTGCCAGCAGACCTGAATATAGCAATCAGCCCCAGCATTTT
TRBV28,TRBJ1-5,NA,NA,CASSFSQPQHF,TGTGCCAGCAGTTTTTCTCAGCCCCAGCATTTT
TRBV20-1,TRBJ2-1,NA,NA,CSAREGQFF,TGCAGTGCTAGAGAGGGACAATTCTTC
TRBV4-1,TRBJ2-5,NA,NA,CASSHPEEEPYF,TGCGCCAGCAGCCACCCTGAGGAGGAGCCGTACTTC
TRBV5-5,TRBJ2-5,NA,TRBD2,CASSLGAGRETQYF,TGTGCCAGCAGCTTAGGAGCGGGAAGGGAGACCCAGTACTTC
TRBV7-3,TRBJ1-2,few,NA,CASSPGRDYGYTF,TGTGCCAGCAGCCCGGGACGGGACTATGGCTACACCTTC
TRBV10-3,TRBJ2-2,once,TRBD2,CAIRGLAGSNTGELFF,TGTGCCATCCGCGGACTAGCGGGATCGAACACCGGGGAGCTGTTTTTT
TRBV7-6,TRBJ2-7,NA,TRBD2,CASSSGTSGRSPSYEQYF,TGTGCCAGCAGCTCTGGGACTAGCGGGAGATCTCCTTCCTACGAGCAGTACTTC
TRBV9,TRBJ2-3,NA,NA,CASSGQTDTQYF,TGTGCCAGCAGCGGACAGACAGATACGCAGTATTTT
TRBV14,TRBJ2-7,NA,NA,CASSIRGTPYEQYF,TGTGCCAGCAGCATCCGAGGGACACCATACGAGCAGTACTTC
TRBV11-2,TRBJ2-1,NA,NA,CASSLFGEQFF,TGTGCCAGCAGCTTATTCGGTGAGCAGTTCTTC
TRBV6-4,TRBJ2-1,few,TRBD2,CASSVITSGRNEQFF,TGTGCCAGCAGTGTTATCACTAGCGGCCGCAATGAGCAGTTCTTC
TRBV14,TRBJ1-1,NA,NA,CASSKQGFTIMNTEAFF,TGTGCCAGCAGCAAACAGGGTTTTACCATTATGAACACTGAAGCTTTCTTT
TRBV15,TRBJ2-5,NA,TRBD2,CATSRELTSGANQETQYF,TGTGCCACCAGCAGAGAGTTGACTAGCGGGGCGAACCAAGAGACCCAGTACTTC
TRBV5-4,TRBJ1-2,NA,TRBD1,CASSGTGSPVRREHGYTF,TGTGCCAGCAGCGGGACAGGGAGTCCCGTTCGTCGTGAACATGGCTACACCTTC
TRBV6-6,TRBJ1-2,NA,NA,CASSYGGPIDGYTF,TGTGCCAGCAGTTACGGGGGTCCCATTGATGGCTACACCTTC
TRBV7-9,TRBJ1-2,NA,NA,CASSLASGGGDGYTF,TGTGCCAGCAGCTTAGCGAGCGGGGGCGGGGATGGCTACACCTTC
TRBV9,TRBJ2-1,NA,TRBD1,CASSVNRGMSEQFF,TGTGCCAGCAGCGTAAACAGGGGGATGAGTGAGCAGTTCTTC
TRBV7-9,TRBJ1-2,NA,NA,CASSPVGANYGYTF,TGTGCCAGCAGCCCCGTTGGAGCTAACTATGGCTACACCTTC
TRBV2,TRBJ1-2,NA,NA,CASMSGDHNYGYTF,TGTGCCAGCATGAGTGGAGACCATAACTATGGCTACACCTTC